One sample yielded the 10 T cell receptor beta chains listed below, sequenced in a study of cytomegalovirus exposure and HLA in healthy donors. The PCR ran on 60 Vbeta and 13 Jbeta primers. The protocol was immunoSEQ multiplex PCR, while the TCRdb copy is restricted to in-frame clones and leaves out a portion. Of 220,000 or so clones in the sample, about 77% are singletons; the top ten hold 1.8%. Sequences were obtained from PBMCs. These receptors came from a woman under 40 in good health and CMV-seronegative.

As to this clone: Within the sample, other DNA sequences also encode this same CDR3. The chain recombines TRBV7-2 with TRBJ1-1; perhaps TRBD1 as D (5 bases). Germline loops: CDR1 SGHTA, CDR2 FQGNSA. Trimming cost V 2 bases and J 6 bases, with 13 bases left between them. CDR3 size: 14 residues. The CDR3 coding sequence is TGTGCCAGCAGCTTATACCAGGGCGGCGCTGAAGCTTTCTTT. Translating gives CASSLYQGGAEAFF.

The chain combines TRBV5-1 with TRBJ1-1; D perhaps matches TRBD1 (5 bases). Looked up from germline, CDR1 is SGHRS and CDR2 is YFSETQ. The CDR3 extends over 14 amino acids. V lost 4 bases and J 7 bases, leaving 17 bases between the germline ends. Here the CDR3 reads CASSAGRFGDEAFF. CDR3 coding DNA: TGCGCCAGCAGCGCGGGGCGGTTCGGCGATGAAGCTTTCTTT.

The chain employs TRBV11-3 and TRBJ1-4; no clear D. V was pared by 1 base and J by 6 bases, with 15 bases between. This CDR3 region has 16 residues. Germline CDR1 SGHNT, CDR2 YENEEA. This CDR3 reads CASSLVSSSSYEKLFF. CDR3 in DNA: TGTGCCAGCAGCTTAGTTTCGAGTTCCTCTTATGAAAAACTGTTTTTT.

This clone has more than one count but fewer than ten. CDR3 DNA: TGTGCCTGTGCGGGGCCCGTTCTAGATCAGCCCCAGCATTTT. Translation gives CACAGPVLDQPQHF. The chain is built from TRBV30 and TRBJ1-5; D possibly corresponds to TRBD1 (5 bases). Germline CDR1 and CDR2: GTSNPN and SVGIG (reference sequence). The CDR3 loop spans 14 amino acids. Trimming took 6 bases from V and 5 from J, leaving 17 bases between them.

To note about this clone: This same CDR3 is encoded by further DNA sequences in the sample. The chain combines TRBV9 with TRBJ1-2; D may be TRBD1 (5 bases). The CDR3 has 14 residues. Per germline, CDR1 SGDLS and CDR2 YYNGEE. Trimming took off 0 bases at V and 0 bases at J, with 6 bases between the two ends. The CDR3 DNA reads as TGTGCCAGCAGCGTAGCGACAGCTAACTATGGCTACACCTTC. It encodes CASSVATANYGYTF.

This rearrangement joins TRBV5-6 to TRBJ1-2; 8 bases align to TRBD1. The CDR3 consists of 14 residues. The V gene end was trimmed by 7 bases and the J gene end by 1 base; junction bases not matched to a gene: 6. CDR1 and CDR2 from the germline V gene are SGHDT and YYEEEE. As DNA, the CDR3 is TGTGCCAGCGGACAGGGAATGGATAACTATGGCTACACCTTC. This sequence encodes CASGQGMDNYGYTF.

The sample holds one count of this clone. The CDR3 is CASSEPADRSKKVAFF. CDR3 bases: TGTGCCAGCAGCGAGCCCGCAGATAGGAGCAAGAAAGTCGCTTTCTTT. The V call is TRBV21-1, the J call TRBJ1-1. TRBV21-1 is a pseudogene segment. The CDR3 is 16 residues long.

The rearrangement uses TRBV6-1 and TRBJ2-3; TRBD1 aligns across 8 bases. The CDR3 sequence is 16 residues long. With V trimmed by 2 bases and J by 4 bases, 8 bases remained unmatched. The germline gives CDR1 MNHNS, CDR2 SASEGT. The CDR3 DNA follows: TGTGCCAGCAGTGAACAGGGGGCGATAGGTTCAGATACGCAGTATTTT. It encodes CASSEQGAIGSDTQYF.

This CDR3 is CASSPSDSYGYTF. For the CDR3, the DNA is TGCGCCAGCAGCCCGTCGGACAGCTATGGCTACACCTTC. This chain connects TRBV5-1 to TRBJ1-2; perhaps TRBD1 as D (6 bases). V was clipped by 4 bases and J by 4 bases, with 11 bases between them. Looked up from germline, CDR1 is SGHRS and CDR2 is YFSETQ. This CDR3 contains 13 residues.

The CDR3 here is CASTGTGSNNEQFF. DNA of the CDR3: TGTGCCAGCACCGGGACAGGGTCTAACAATGAGCAGTTCTTC. The chain employs TRBV27 and TRBJ2-1; 9 bases match TRBD1. From germline, CDR1 is MNHEY and CDR2 SMNVEV (reference sequence). CDR3 length equals 14 residues. Trimming at V came to 7 bases and at J to 5 bases, leaving 6 bases not matched to a gene.